This T cell receptor (beta chain) was retrieved from a study of CD4 T cells in relation to SARS-CoV-2 and coronaviruses. Study-wide background: The restricting HLA molecule for shared crossreactive spike epitopes was mapped.

Before the COVID-19 pandemic, during about 2010-2018, CD4+ T cells were taken from unexposed donors. CD4+ T cells were isolated from the cells after around 11 days of culture. The CDR3 has 16 residues. The trim removed 2 bases at V and 0 bases at J, leaving 3 bases unmatched. Germline-derived CDR1 and CDR2 are SNHLY and FYNNEI. The table came from immunoSEQ multiplex PCR; TCRdb's copy has only in-frame clones and leaves some out. The table shows 20,000 to 25,000 clones, with over 70% occurring only once. Of note for this clone: Its specificity is unknown.

The V and J genes are TRBV2 and TRBJ2-3, with TRBD2 identical over 9 bases. The source is a human donor in good health. Input material: CD4+ T cells from PBMCs, cultured in vitro. The CDR3 DNA follows: TGTGCCAGCAGTGAACTAGCGGGAACTAGCACAGATACGCAGTATTTT. This gives the protein CASSELAGTSTDTQYF.